This TCR beta chain was recorded in a study of blood T cell repertoires in COVID-19. Across the whole study: Both acute and convalescent COVID-19 samples were obtained from the United States, Italy and Spain.

Produced via immunoSEQ multiplex PCR; TCRdb's table is partial and in-frame only. The sample lists about 190,000 clones, 89% seen once, with around 7% in the top ten. V shed 4 bases and J shed 0 bases, with 3 bases lying between them. Germline CDR1 and CDR2: LNHDA and SQIVND (reference sequence). The CDR3 runs to 12 residues. V usage is TRBV19 and J usage is TRBJ1-1; no reliable D call. Sample: peripheral blood. The TCR originated in a man between 35 and 55 years old with acute or convalescent COVID-19. CDR3 residues: CASSRLNTEAFF. CDR3 nucleotides: TGTGCCAGTAGTAGGCTGAACACTGAAGCTTTCTTT. Full variable domain (rest looked up from reference TRBV19 and TRBJ1-1): DGGITQSPKYLFRKEGQNVTLSCEQNLNHDAMYWYRQDPGQGLRLIYYSQIVNDFQKGDIAEGYSVSREKKESFPLTVTSAQKNPTAFYLCASSRLNTEAFFGQGTRLTVV.